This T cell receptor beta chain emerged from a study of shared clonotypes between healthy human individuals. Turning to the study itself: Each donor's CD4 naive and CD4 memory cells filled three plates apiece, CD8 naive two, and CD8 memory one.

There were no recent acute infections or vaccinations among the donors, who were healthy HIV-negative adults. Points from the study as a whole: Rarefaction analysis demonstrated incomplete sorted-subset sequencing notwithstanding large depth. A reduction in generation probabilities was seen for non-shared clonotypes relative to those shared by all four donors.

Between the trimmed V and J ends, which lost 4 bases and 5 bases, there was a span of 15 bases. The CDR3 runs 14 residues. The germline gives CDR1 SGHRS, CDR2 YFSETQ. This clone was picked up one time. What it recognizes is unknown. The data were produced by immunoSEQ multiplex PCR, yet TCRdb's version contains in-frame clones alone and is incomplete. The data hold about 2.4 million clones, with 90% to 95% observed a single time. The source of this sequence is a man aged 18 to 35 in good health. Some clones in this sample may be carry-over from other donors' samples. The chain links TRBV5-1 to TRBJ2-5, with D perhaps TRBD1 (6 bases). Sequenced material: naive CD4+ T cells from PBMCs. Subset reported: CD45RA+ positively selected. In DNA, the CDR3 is TGCGCCAGCAGCCAAGCACAGGGTGGGGAGACCCAGTACTTC. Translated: CASSQAQGGETQYF.